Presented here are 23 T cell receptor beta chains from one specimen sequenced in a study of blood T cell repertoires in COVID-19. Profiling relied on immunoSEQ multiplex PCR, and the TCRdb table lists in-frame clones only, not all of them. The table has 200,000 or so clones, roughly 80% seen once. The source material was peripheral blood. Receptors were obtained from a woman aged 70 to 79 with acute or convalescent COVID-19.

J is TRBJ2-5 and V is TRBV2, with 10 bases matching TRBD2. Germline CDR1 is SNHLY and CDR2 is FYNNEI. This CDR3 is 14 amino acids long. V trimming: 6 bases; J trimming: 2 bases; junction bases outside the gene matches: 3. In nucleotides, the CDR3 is TGTGCCAGCAGCTTACTAGCGGGACAAGAGACCCAGTACTTC. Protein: CASSLLAGQETQYF. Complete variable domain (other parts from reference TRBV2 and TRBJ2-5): EPEVTQTPSHQVTQMGQEVILRCVPISNHLYFYWYRQILGQKVEFLVSFYNNEISEKSEIFDDQFSVERPDGSNFTLKIRSTKLEDSAMYFCASSLLAGQETQYFGPGTRLLVL.

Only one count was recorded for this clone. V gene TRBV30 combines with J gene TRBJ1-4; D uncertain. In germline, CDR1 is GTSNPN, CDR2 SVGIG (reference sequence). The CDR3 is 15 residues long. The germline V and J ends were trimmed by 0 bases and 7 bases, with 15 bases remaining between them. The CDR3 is CAWSVRSGSSEKLFF. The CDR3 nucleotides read TGTGCCTGGAGTGTACGTAGCGGCAGCTCTGAAAAACTGTTTTTT.

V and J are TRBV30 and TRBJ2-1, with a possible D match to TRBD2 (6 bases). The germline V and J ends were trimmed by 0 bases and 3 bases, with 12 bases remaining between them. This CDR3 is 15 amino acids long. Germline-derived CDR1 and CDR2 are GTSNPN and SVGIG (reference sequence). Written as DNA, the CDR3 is TGTGCCTGGAGTGTCGGGACTCAGTTCTACAATGAGCAGTTCTTC. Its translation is CAWSVGTQFYNEQFF.

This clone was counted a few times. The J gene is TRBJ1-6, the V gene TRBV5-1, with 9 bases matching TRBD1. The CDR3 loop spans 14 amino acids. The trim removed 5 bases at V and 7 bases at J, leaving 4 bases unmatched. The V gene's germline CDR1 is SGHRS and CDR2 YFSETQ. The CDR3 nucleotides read TGCGCCAGCAGTCGGGACAGGGAGAATTCACCCCTCCACTTT. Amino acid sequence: CASSRDRENSPLHF.

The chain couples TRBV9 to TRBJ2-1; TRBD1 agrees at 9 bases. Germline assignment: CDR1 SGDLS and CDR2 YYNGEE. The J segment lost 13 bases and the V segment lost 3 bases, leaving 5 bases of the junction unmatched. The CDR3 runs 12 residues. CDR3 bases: TGTGCCAGCAGCGCCCCGGGACAGGGACAGTTCTTC. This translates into CASSAPGQGQFF.

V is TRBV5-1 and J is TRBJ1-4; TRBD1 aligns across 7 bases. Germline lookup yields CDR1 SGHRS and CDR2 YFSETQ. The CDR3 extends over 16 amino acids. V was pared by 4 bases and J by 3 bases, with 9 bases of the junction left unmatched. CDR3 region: CASSLGGTGANEKLFF. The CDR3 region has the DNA TGCGCCAGCAGCCTAGGGGGCACTGGGGCTAATGAAAAACTGTTTTTT.

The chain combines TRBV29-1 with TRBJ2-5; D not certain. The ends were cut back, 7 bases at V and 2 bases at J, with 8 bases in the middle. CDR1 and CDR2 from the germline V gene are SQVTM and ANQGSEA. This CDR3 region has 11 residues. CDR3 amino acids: CSALPQETQYF. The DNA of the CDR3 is TGCAGCGCGCTACCTCAAGAGACCCAGTACTTC.

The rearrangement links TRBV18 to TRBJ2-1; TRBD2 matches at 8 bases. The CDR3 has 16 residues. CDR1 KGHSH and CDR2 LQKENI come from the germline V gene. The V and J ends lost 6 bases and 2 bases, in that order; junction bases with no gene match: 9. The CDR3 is CASSPYSGKPYNEQFF. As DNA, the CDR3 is TGTGCCAGCTCTCCTTATAGCGGGAAGCCCTACAATGAGCAGTTCTTC. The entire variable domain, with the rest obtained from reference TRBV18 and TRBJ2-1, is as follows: NAGVMQNPRHLVRRRGQEARLRCSPMKGHSHVYWYRQLPEEGLKFMVYLQKENIIDESGMPKERFSAEFPKEGPSILRIQQVVRGDSAAYFCASSPYSGKPYNEQFFGPGTRLTVL.

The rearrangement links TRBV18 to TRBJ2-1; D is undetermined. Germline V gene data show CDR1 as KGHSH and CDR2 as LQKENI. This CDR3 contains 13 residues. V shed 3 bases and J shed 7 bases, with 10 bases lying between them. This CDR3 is CASSPTPLNEQFF. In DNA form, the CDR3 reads TGTGCCAGCTCACCGACACCGTTGAATGAGCAGTTCTTC.

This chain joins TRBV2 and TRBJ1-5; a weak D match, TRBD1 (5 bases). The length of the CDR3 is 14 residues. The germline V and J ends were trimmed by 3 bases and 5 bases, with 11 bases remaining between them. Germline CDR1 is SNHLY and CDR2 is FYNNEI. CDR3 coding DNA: TGTGCCAGCAGTGAGGGGGGGTGGTATCAGCCCCAGCATTTT. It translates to CASSEGGWYQPQHF.

The CDR3 DNA reads as TGCAGCGTTGCCTCTGGCACCTTAAATCAGCCCCAGCATTTT. Protein product: CSVASGTLNQPQHF. V is TRBV29-1 and J is TRBJ1-5; D is undetermined. V gave up 4 bases and J gave up 4 bases, with 14 bases separating them. This CDR3 spans 14 amino acids. Germline assignment: CDR1 SQVTM and CDR2 ANQGSEA.

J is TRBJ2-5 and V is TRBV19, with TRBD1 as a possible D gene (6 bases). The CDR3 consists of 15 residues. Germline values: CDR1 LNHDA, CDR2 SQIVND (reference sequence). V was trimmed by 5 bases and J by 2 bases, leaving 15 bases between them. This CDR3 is CASSSPGTIQETQYF. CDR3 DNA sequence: TGTGCCAGTAGTTCCCCCGGGACAATACAAGAGACCCAGTACTTC. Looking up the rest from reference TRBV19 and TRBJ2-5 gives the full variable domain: DGGITQSPKYLFRKEGQNVTLSCEQNLNHDAMYWYRQDPGQGLRLIYYSQIVNDFQKGDIAEGYSVSREKKESFPLTVTSAQKNPTAFYLCASSSPGTIQETQYFGPGTRLLVL.

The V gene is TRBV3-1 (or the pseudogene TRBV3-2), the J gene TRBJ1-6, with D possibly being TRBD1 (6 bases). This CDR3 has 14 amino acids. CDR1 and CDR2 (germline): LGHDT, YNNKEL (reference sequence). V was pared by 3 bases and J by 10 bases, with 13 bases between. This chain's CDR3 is CASSHRRGESPLHF. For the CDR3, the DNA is TGTGCCAGCAGCCACCGCAGGGGCGAATCACCCCTCCACTTT.

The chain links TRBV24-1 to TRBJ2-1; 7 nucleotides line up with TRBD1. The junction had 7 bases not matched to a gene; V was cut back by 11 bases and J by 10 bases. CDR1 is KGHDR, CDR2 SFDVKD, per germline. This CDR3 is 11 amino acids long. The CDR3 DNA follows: TGTGCCAATACCGACAGGGAGGAGCAGTTCTTC. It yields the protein CANTDREEQFF.

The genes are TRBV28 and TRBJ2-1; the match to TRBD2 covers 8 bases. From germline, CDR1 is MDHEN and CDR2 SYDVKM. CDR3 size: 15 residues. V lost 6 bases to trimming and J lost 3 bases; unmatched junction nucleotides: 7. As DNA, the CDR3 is TGTGCCAGCAGGTCACCTAGCGGGTACTACAATGAGCAGTTCTTC. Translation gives CASRSPSGYYNEQFF.

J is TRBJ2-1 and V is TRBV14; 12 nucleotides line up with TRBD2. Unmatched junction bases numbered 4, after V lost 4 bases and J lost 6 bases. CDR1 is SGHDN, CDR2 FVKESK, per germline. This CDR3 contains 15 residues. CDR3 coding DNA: TGTGCCAGCAGCCGCCGACTAGCGGGAGTCAATGAGCAGTTCTTC. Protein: CASSRRLAGVNEQFF.

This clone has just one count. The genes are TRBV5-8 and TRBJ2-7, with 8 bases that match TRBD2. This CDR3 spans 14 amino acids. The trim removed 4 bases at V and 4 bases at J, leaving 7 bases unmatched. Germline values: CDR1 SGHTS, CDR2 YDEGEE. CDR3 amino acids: CASSPTGGRYEQYF. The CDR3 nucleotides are TGTGCCAGCAGCCCTACGGGGGGGAGGTACGAGCAGTACTTC.

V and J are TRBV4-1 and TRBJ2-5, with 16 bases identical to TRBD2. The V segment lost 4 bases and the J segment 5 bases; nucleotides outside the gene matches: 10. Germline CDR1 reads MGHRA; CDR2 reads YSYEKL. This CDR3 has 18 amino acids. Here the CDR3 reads CASSPPGTSGRARETQYF. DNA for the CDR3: TGCGCCAGCAGCCCCCCCGGGACTAGCGGGAGGGCCCGGGAGACCCAGTACTTC.

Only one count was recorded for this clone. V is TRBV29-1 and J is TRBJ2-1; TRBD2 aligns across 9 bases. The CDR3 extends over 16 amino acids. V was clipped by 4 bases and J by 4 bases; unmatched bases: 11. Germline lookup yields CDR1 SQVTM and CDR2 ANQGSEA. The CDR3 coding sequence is TGCAGCGTTGGGGGGAATCGCGGGAGGGTATACAATGAGCAGTTCTTC. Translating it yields CSVGGNRGRVYNEQFF.

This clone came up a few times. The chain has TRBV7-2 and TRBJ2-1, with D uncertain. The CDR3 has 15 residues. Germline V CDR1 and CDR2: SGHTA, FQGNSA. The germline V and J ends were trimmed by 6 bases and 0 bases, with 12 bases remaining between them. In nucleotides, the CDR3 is TGTGCCAGCAGACCGAGTTCTAGCTCCTACAATGAGCAGTTCTTC. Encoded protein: CASRPSSSSYNEQFF.

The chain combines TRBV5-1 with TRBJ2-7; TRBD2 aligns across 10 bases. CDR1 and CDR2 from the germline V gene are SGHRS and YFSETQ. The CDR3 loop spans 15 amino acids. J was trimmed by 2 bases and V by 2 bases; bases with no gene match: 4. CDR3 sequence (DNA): TGCGCCAGCAGCTTATTAACTAGCGGGGCCTACGAGCAGTACTTC. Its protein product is CASSLLTSGAYEQYF.

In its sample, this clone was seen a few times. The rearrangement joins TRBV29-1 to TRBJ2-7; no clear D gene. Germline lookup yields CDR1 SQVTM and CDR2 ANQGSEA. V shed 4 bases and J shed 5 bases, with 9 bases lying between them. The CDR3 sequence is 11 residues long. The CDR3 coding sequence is TGCAGCGTTGGTAACCAGGACGAGCAGTACTTC. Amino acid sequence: CSVGNQDEQYF.

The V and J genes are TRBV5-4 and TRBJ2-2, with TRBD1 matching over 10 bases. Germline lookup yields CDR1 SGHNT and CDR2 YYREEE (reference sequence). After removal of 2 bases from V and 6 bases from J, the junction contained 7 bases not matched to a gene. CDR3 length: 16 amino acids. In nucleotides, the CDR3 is TGTGCCAGCAGCTTAGGCCTGACAGGGGGCCCCGGGGAGCTGTTTTTT. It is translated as CASSLGLTGGPGELFF.